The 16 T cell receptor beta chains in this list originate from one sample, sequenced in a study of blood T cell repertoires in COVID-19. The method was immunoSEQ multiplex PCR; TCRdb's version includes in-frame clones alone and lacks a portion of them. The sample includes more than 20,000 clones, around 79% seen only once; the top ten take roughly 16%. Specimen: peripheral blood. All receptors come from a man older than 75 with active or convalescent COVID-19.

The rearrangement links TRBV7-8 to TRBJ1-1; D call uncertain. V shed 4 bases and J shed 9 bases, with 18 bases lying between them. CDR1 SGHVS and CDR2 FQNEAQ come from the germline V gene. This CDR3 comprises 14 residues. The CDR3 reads CASSSWAVLEQAFF. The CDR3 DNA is TGTGCCAGCAGCTCGTGGGCAGTTCTCGAACAAGCTTTCTTT.

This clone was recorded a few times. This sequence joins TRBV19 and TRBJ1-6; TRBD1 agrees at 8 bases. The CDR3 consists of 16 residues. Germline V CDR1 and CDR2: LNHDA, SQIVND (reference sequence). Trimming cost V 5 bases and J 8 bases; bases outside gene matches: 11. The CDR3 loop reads CASSAKNRGKDSPLHF. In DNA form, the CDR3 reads TGTGCCAGTAGTGCCAAAAACAGGGGGAAGGATTCACCCCTCCACTTT.

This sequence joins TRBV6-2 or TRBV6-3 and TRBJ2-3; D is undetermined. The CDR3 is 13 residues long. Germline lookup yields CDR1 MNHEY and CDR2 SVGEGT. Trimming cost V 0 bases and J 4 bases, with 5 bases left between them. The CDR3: CASSYSLPDTQYF. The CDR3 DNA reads TGTGCCAGCAGTTACTCTCTCCCAGATACGCAGTATTTT.

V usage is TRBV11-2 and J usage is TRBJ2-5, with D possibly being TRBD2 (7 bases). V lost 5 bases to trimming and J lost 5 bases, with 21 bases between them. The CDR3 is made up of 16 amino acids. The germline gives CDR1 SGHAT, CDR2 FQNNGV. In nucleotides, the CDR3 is TGTGCCAGCAGCCACCCCGGGGGGCCAAAAGGGGAGACCCAGTACTTC. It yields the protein CASSHPGGPKGETQYF.

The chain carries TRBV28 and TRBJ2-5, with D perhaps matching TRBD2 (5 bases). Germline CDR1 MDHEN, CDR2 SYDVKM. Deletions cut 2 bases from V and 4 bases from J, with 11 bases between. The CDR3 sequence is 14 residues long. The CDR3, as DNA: TGTGCCAGCAGTTTACCGGGGAGAGGAGAGACCCAGTACTTC. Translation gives CASSLPGRGETQYF.

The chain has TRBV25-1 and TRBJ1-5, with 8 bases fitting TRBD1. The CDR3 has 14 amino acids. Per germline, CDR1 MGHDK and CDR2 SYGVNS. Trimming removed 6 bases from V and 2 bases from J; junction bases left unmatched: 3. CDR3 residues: CASSVTGGNQPQHF. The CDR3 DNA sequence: TGTGCCAGCAGCGTGACAGGGGGCAATCAGCCCCAGCATTTT.

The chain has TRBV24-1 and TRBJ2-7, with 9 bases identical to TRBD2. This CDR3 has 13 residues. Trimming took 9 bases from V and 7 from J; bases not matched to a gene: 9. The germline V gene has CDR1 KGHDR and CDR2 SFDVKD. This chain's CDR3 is CATGSGRPGEQYF. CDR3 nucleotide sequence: TGTGCCACCGGGAGCGGGAGGCCCGGGGAGCAGTACTTC.

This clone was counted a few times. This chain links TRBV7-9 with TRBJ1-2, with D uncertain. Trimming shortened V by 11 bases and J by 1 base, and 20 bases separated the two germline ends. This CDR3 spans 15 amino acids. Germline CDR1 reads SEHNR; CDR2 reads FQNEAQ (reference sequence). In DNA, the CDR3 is TGTGCCTGGCCCGTGGGCAGCGGAAGTAACTATGGCTACACCTTC. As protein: CAWPVGSGSNYGYTF.

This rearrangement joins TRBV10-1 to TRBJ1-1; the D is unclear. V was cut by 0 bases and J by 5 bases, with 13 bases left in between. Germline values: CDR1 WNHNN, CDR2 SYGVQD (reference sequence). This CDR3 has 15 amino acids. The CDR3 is CASSESIGVKTEAFF. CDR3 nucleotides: TGCGCCAGCAGTGAGTCGATCGGGGTAAAGACTGAAGCTTTCTTT.

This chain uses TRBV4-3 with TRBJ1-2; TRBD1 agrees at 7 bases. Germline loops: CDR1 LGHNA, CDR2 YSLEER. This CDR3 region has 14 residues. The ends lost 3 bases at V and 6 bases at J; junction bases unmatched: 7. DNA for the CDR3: TGCGCCAGCAGCCATCCCGACAGGGTGAATGGCTACACCTTC. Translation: CASSHPDRVNGYTF.

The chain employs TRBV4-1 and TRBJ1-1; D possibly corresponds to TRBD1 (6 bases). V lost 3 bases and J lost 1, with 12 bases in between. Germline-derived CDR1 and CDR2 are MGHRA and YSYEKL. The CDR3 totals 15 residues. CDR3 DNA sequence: TGCGCCAGCAGCCACCCCAGGGGCGCGAACACTGAAGCTTTCTTT. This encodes CASSHPRGANTEAFF.

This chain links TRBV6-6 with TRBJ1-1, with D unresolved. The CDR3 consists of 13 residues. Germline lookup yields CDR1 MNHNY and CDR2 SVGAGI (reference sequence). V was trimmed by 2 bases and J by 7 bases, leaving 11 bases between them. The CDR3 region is CASSYGGEGEAFF. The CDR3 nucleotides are TGTGCCAGCAGTTACGGAGGTGAAGGTGAAGCTTTCTTT.

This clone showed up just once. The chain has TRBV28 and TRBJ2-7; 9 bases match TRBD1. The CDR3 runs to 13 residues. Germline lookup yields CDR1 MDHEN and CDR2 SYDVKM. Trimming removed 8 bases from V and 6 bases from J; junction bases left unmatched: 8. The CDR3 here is CASRDRDVREQYF. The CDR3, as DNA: TGTGCCAGCCGGGACAGGGACGTTCGCGAGCAGTACTTC.

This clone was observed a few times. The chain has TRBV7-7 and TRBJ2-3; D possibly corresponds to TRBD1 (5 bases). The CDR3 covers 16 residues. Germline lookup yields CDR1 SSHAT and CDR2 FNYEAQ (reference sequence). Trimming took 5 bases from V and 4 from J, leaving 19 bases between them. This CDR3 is CASSPIQGWGADTQYF. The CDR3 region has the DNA TGTGCCAGCAGCCCTATTCAGGGTTGGGGTGCAGATACGCAGTATTTT.

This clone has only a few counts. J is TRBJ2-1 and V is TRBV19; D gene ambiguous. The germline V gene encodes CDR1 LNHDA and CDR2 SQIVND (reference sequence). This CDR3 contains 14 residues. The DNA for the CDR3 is TGTGCTACTGCAGAGAGGAGTGTGAACAATGAGCAGTTCTTC. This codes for CATAERSVNNEQFF.

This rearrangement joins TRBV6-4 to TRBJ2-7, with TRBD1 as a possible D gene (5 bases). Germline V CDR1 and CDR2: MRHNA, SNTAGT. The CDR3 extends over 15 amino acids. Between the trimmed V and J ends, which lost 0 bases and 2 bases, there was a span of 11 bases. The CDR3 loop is CASSDSRDRTYEQYF. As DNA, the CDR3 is TGTGCCAGCAGTGACTCCCGAGACAGAACCTACGAGCAGTACTTC.